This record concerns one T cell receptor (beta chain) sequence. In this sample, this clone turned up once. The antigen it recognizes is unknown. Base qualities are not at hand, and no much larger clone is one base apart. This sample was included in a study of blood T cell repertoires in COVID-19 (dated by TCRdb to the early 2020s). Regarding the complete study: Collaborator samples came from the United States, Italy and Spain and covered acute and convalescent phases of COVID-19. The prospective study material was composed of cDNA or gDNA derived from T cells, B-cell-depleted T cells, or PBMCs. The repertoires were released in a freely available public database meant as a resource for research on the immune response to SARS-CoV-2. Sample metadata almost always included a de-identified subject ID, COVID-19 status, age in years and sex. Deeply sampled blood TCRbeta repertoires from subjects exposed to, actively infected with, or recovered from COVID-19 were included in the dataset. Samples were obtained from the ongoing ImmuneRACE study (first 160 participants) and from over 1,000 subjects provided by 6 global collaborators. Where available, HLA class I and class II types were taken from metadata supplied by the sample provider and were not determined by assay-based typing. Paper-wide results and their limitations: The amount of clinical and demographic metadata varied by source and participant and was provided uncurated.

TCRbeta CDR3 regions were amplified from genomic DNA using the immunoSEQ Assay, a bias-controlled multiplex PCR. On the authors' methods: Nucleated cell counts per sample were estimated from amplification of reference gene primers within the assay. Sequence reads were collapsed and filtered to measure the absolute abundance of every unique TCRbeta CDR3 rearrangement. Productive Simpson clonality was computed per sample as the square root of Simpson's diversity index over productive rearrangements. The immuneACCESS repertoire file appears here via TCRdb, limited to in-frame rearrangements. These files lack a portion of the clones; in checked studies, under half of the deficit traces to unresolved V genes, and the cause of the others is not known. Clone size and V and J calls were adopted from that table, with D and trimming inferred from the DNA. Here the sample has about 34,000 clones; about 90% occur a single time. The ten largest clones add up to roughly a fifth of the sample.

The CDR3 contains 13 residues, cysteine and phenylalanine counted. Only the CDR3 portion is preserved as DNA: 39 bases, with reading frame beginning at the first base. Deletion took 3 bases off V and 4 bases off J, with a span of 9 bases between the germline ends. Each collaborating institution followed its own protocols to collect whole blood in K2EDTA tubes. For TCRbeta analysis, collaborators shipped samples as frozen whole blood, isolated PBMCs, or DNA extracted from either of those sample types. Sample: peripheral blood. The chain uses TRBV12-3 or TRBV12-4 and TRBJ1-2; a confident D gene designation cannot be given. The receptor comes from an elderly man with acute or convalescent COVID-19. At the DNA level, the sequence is TGTGCCAGCAGTTTGTTTCAGATCTATGGCTACACCTTC. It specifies CASSLFQIYGYTF.